The 2 T cell receptor beta chains reported below all come from one sample, sequenced in a study of cytomegalovirus exposure and HLA in healthy donors. The PCR had 60 Vbeta and 13 Jbeta primers. TCRdb's table, derived via immunoSEQ multiplex PCR, lists solely in-frame clones and lacks some. The top ten clones hold 4.2% of a sample with some 130,000 clones, about two thirds of them seen once. Material for sequencing was PBMCs. These receptors were taken from a man aged 45-60 years in good health and CMV-seropositive.

The genes are TRBV29-1 and TRBJ2-5; the match to TRBD2 covers 7 bases. Gene TRBJ2-7 matches the end of the DNA better, so the J call may be wrong. Germline CDR1 reads SQVTM; CDR2 reads ANQGSEA. The CDR3 contains 14 residues. The CDR3 here is CSVRSSGNSYEQYF. Here the CDR3 DNA reads TGCAGCGTTAGATCTAGCGGTAACTCCTACGAGCAGTACTTC.

This rearrangement joins TRBV4-1 to TRBJ1-4, with a weak D call TRBD1 (6 bases). V dropped 4 bases and J dropped 4 bases, with 13 bases sitting between them. CDR3 length: 15 amino acids. CDR1 MGHRA and CDR2 YSYEKL come from the germline V gene. CDR3 coding DNA: TGCGCCAGCAGCCTCCAGGGGTCATATAATGAAAAACTGTTTTTT. It encodes CASSLQGSYNEKLFF.